Following are 14 T cell receptor beta chains from one sample sequenced in a study of shared clonotypes between healthy human individuals. Here immunoSEQ multiplex PCR was the method, and the copy in TCRdb shows in-frame clones only, minus some. In the table there are 2 million to 2.5 million clones, approximately 95% of which are singletons. The sequencing sample was made of naive CD4+ T cells sorted from blood. Subset: CD45RA+ positively selected. The receptors here all came from a man aged 18 to 30 in good health.

This chain connects TRBV18 to TRBJ2-3; D unresolved. V lost 5 bases, J lost 5 bases, and 5 bases lay in between. This CDR3 has 11 amino acids. Germline values: CDR1 KGHSH, CDR2 LQKENI. The CDR3 here is CASSEQDTQYF. CDR3 in DNA: TGTGCCAGCTCAGAGCAAGATACGCAGTATTTT.

This chain links TRBV7-8 with TRBJ1-2; TRBD1 might be the D (6 bases). Germline-derived CDR1 and CDR2 are SGHVS and FQNEAQ. V was cut by 1 base and J by 7 bases, with 13 bases left in between. The CDR3 has 14 residues. This CDR3 is CASSLGLTGLGYTF. The CDR3 bases are TGTGCCAGCAGCTTAGGTCTTACAGGGCTTGGCTACACCTTC.

The chain recombines TRBV5-4 with TRBJ2-2; 10 bases are shared with TRBD2. The germline V gene has CDR1 SGHNT and CDR2 YYREEE (reference sequence). The CDR3 contains 17 residues. V lost 4 bases to trimming and J lost 4 bases; unmatched junction nucleotides: 10. The chain's CDR3 is CASSAQSGRASTGELFF. The CDR3 bases are TGTGCCAGCAGCGCCCAAAGCGGGAGGGCTAGCACCGGGGAGCTGTTTTTT.

Turning to this clone: The identical CDR3 is also encoded by other nucleotide sequences in the sample. The genes are TRBV2 and TRBJ2-2; 13 nucleotides match TRBD2. The V gene's germline CDR1 is SNHLY and CDR2 FYNNEI. Trimming took 6 bases from V and 6 from J; bases not matched to a gene: 1. The CDR3 runs to 14 residues. CDR3 in amino acids: CASSGLAGAGELFF. In nucleotides, the CDR3 is TGTGCCAGCAGCGGACTAGCGGGAGCCGGGGAGCTGTTTTTT.

This chain uses TRBV2 with TRBJ1-3, with D maybe TRBD1 (5 bases). The CDR3 has 16 residues. Germline assignment: CDR1 SNHLY and CDR2 FYNNEI. Between the trimmed V and J ends, which lost 5 bases and 0 bases, there was a span of 14 bases. CDR3 sequence: CASSLDSGSSGNTIYF. The CDR3 coding sequence is TGTGCCAGCAGTTTAGACAGTGGAAGCTCTGGAAACACCATATATTTT.

Written as DNA, the CDR3 is TGCGCCAGCAGCTTAAGTACAGGGGGTGAAACCTATAATTCACCCCTCCACTTT. Translated: CASSLSTGGETYNSPLHF. The chain employs TRBV5-1 and TRBJ1-6; 8 bases fit TRBD1. The V and J ends lost 2 bases and 2 bases, in that order; junction bases with no gene match: 9. The CDR3 length is 18 residues. Germline V gives CDR1 SGHRS, CDR2 YFSETQ.

This chain uses TRBV5-8 with TRBJ2-4, with D perhaps matching TRBD1 or TRBD2 (5 bases each). The CDR3 has 17 residues. The germline gives CDR1 SGHTS, CDR2 YDEGEE. V dropped 2 bases and J dropped 0 bases, with 15 bases sitting between them. CDR3 DNA: TGTGCCAGCAGCTTTTCTTCGGGGACCTTAGCCAAAAACATTCAGTACTTC. Translation: CASSFSSGTLAKNIQYF.

The V gene is TRBV25-1, the J gene TRBJ1-3, with D possibly being TRBD1 (5 bases). V shed 4 bases and J shed 4 bases, with 14 bases lying between them. The CDR3 is 15 residues long. CDR1 and CDR2 (germline): MGHDK, SYGVNS. The CDR3 region is CASSGGVSRGNTIYF. Written as DNA, the CDR3 is TGTGCCAGCAGTGGGGGGGTAAGCCGCGGAAACACCATATATTTT. Combining the CDR3 with reference TRBV25-1 and TRBJ1-3 gives the whole variable domain EADIYQTPRYLVIGTGKKITLECSQTMGHDKMYWYQQDPGMELHLIHYSYGVNSTEKGDLSSESTVSRIRTEHFPLTLESARPSHTSQYLCASSGGVSRGNTIYFGEGSWLTVV.

The chain joins TRBV4-2 to TRBJ2-7, with no clear D. Germline CDR1 LGHNA, CDR2 YNFKEQ. The V end was cut by 0 bases, the J end by 4 bases, with 13 bases between. This CDR3 region has 15 residues. The CDR3 here is CASSQDSDGVYEQYF. The CDR3 nucleotides read TGTGCCAGCAGCCAAGATTCGGATGGGGTATACGAGCAGTACTTC.

This sequence joins TRBV5-1 and TRBJ2-2; perhaps D is TRBD1 or TRBD2 (6 bases each). V was shortened by 0 bases and J by 3 bases, with 12 bases between the two germline ends. The length of the CDR3 is 16 residues. Germline loops: CDR1 SGHRS, CDR2 YFSETQ. This CDR3 reads CASSLDRGPYTGELFF. The CDR3 DNA reads TGCGCCAGCAGCTTGGATCGGGGGCCTTACACCGGGGAGCTGTTTTTT.

A single count supports this clone. The CDR3 loop reads CASSLGGMDTEAFF. The DNA of the CDR3 is TGTGCCAGCAGCTTGGGGGGGATGGACACTGAAGCTTTCTTT. V is TRBV5-6 and J is TRBJ1-1; possibly TRBD1 for D (5 bases). Germline-derived CDR1 and CDR2 are SGHDT and YYEEEE. The CDR3 runs 14 residues. Trimming took 0 bases from V and 3 from J, leaving 9 bases between them. The complete variable domain, with remaining parts taken from reference TRBV5-6 and TRBJ1-1, reads DAGVTQSPTHLIKTRGQQVTLRCSPKSGHDTVSWYQQALGQGPQFIFQYYEEEERQRGNFPDRFSGHQFPNYSSELNVNALLLGDSALYLCASSLGGMDTEAFFGQGTRLTVV.

This chain joins TRBV7-2 and TRBJ2-7, with D perhaps TRBD1 (6 bases). The CDR3 length is 19 residues. Germline V gives CDR1 SGHTA, CDR2 FQGNSA. Trimming took off 5 bases at V and 4 bases at J, with 30 bases between the two ends. The CDR3 region is CASSPQGPTSAKRGYEQYF. In DNA, the CDR3 is TGTGCCAGCAGCCCTCAGGGTCCGACAAGTGCTAAGAGGGGGTACGAGCAGTACTTC.

The CDR3 nucleotides are TGTGCCAGCAGCGGGTGGGATAGCGCCGACGAGCAGTACTTC. Its protein is CASSGWDSADEQYF. The chain couples TRBV6-6 to TRBJ2-7; a possible D gene is TRBD2 (5 bases). Germline assignment: CDR1 MNHNY and CDR2 SVGAGI (reference sequence). Trimming took off 6 bases at V and 5 bases at J, with 17 bases between the two ends. The CDR3 extends over 14 amino acids.

This chain joins TRBV28 and TRBJ1-1; D unresolved. V gave up 5 bases and J gave up 2 bases, with 9 bases separating them. The germline V gene has CDR1 MDHEN and CDR2 SYDVKM. This CDR3 comprises 13 residues. The CDR3 nucleotides read TGTGCCAGCAGTACGACACTCAACACTGAAGCTTTCTTT. This sequence encodes CASSTTLNTEAFF.